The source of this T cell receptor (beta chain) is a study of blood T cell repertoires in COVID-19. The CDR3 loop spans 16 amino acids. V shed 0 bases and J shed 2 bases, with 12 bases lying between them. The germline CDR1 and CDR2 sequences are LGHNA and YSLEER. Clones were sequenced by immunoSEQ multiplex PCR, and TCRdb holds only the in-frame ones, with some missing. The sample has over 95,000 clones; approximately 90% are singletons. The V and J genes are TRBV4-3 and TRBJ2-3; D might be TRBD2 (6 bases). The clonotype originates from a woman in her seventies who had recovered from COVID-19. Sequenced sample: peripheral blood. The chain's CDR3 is CASSQERGGVTDTQYF. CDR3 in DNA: TGCGCCAGCAGCCAAGAAAGGGGCGGGGTCACAGATACGCAGTATTTT.